This TCR beta chain was obtained from a study of blood T cell repertoires in COVID-19. Whole-study context: The analysed material was cDNA or gDNA that came from T cells, B-cell-depleted T cells, or PBMCs.

Allocation to cohorts depended on clinical history reported by the participants. In the original processing: Reference gene primer amplification yielded estimated nucleated cell counts. Measured with immunoSEQ multiplex PCR; TCRdb has only the in-frame clones, and not every one. V, J and clone size were drawn from that table, and D and trimming were deduced from the DNA. The repertoire consists of about 200,000 clones, with around nine tenths occurring once and the leading ten covering roughly 4%. The sample consisted of PBMCs or T cells enriched from blood (not recorded which). The TCR comes from a woman between 25 and 40 years old who had been exposed to COVID-19.

CDR3 bases: TGTGCCAGCACGGTCCCCTCCTCACCTGGCTACACCTTC. Residues: CASTVPSSPGYTF. V is TRBV6-6 and J is TRBJ1-2; D gene uncertain. The CDR3 length is 13 residues. V was trimmed by 7 bases and J by 7 bases, leaving 16 bases between them. CDR1 is MNHNY, CDR2 SVGAGI, per germline (reference sequence).